Given below is one T cell receptor beta chain in context. This table comes from immunoSEQ multiplex PCR, and its TCRdb copy is limited to in-frame clones, with some not included. This sample yields hundreds of thousands of clones, of which 70% to 90% are seen a single time; about 0.91% belongs to the top ten. The data derive from a study of blood T cell repertoires in COVID-19. CDR1 KGHDR and CDR2 SFDVKD come from the germline V gene. V lost 2 bases, J lost 1 base, and 23 bases lay in between. This CDR3 has 19 residues. Sequenced input: peripheral blood. The chain recombines TRBV24-1 with TRBJ2-7; D is perhaps TRBD1 (5 bases). The sequence was collected from a man aged 18 to 29 with COVID-19, enrolled during active disease. The CDR3 DNA follows: TGTGCCACCAGTGATTGCCTGAATTTGGACAAGAAGATATCCTACGAGCAGTACTTC. It specifies CATSDCLNLDKKISYEQYF.